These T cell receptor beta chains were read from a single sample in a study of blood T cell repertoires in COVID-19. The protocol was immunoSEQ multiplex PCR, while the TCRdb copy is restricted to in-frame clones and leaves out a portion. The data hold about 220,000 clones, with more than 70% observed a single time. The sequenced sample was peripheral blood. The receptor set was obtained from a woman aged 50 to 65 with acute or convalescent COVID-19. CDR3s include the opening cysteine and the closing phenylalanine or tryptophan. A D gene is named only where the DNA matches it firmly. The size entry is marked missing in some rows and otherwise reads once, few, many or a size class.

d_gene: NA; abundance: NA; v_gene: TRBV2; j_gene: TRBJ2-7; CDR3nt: TGTGCCAGCAGTGAGCCCCTTAGCGCTGACGACGAGCAGTACTTC; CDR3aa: CASSEPLSADDEQYF
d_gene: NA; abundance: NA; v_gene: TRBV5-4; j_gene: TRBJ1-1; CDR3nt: TGTGCCAGCAGCTTGGGGGCAGCTCTGAACACTGAAGCTTTCTTT; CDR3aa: CASSLGAALNTEAFF
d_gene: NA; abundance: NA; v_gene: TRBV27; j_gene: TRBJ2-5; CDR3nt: TGTGCCAGCAGTTTCGAGGCAGGGGAAGCGAGAGCCCAGTACTTC; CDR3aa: CASSFEAGEARAQYF
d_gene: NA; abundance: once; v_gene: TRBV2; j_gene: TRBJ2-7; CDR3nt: TGTGCCAGCAGTGTTTGGGCGGGAATAAGAAACGAGCAGTACTTC; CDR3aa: CASSVWAGIRNEQYF
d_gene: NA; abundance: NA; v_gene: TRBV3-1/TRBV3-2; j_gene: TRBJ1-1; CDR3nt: TGTGCCAGCAGCCATCGGAGCCAAACTGAAGCTTTCTTT; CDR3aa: CASSHRSQTEAFF
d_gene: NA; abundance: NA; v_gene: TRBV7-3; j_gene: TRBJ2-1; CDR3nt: TGTGCCAGCAGCCCACCGGGCTCCTACAATGAGCAGTTCTTC; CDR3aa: CASSPPGSYNEQFF
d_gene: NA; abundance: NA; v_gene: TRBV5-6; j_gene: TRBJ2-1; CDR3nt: TGTGCCAGCAGCCGGAGGGCCCCCTACAATGAGCAGTTCTTC; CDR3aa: CASSRRAPYNEQFF
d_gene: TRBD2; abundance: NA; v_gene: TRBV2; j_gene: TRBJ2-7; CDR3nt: TGTGCCAGCAGCCTTAGCGGGAGCTCCTACGAGCAGTACTTC; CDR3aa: CASSLSGSSYEQYF
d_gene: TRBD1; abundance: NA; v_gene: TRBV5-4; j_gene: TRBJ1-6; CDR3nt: TGTGCCAGCGCCTTCTGGGACAGGGATGGTTCACCCCTCCACTTT; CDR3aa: CASAFWDRDGSPLHF
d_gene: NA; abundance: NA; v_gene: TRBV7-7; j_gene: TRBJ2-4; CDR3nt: TGTGCCAGCAGCTTACCTCAGGGTCCTATAGCCAAAAACATTCAGTACTTC; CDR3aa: CASSLPQGPIAKNIQYF
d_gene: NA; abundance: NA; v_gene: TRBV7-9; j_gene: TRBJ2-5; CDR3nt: TGTGCCAGCAGCAACTATCCTAACTTGAGGGAAGAGACCCAGTACTTC; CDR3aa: CASSNYPNLREETQYF
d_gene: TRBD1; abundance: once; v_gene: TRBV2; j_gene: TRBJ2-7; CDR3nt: TGTGCCAGCAGTTTGGGACAGGTCTCTCGAGAGCAGTACTTC; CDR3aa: CASSLGQVSREQYF
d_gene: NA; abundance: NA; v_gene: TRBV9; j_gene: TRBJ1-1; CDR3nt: TGTGCCAGCAGCGGGCAGGTCAGCAACACTGAAGCTTTCTTT; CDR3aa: CASSGQVSNTEAFF
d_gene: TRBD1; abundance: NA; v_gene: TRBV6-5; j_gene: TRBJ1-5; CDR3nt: TGTGCCAGCAGTACAGGACAGGGTAATCAGCCCCAGCATTTT; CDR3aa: CASSTGQGNQPQHF
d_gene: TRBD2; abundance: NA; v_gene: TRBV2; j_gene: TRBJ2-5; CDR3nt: TGTGCCAGCAGGGTGACGGGAGGACAAGAGACCCAGTACTTC; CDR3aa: CASRVTGGQETQYF
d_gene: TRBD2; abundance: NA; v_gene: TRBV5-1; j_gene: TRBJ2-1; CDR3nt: TGCGCCAGCAGAGAGAGCGGGAGTAGCAATGAGCAGTTCTTC; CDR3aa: CASRESGSSNEQFF
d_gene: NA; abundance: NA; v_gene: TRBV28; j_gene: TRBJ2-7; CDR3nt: TGTGCCAGCAGAAAAGGGGGTAACAGTTACGAGCAGTACTTC; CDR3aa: CASRKGGNSYEQYF
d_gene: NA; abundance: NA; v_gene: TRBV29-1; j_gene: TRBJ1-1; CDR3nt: TGCAGCCCCCGGGATTTGAACACTGAAGCTTTCTTT; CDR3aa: CSPRDLNTEAFF
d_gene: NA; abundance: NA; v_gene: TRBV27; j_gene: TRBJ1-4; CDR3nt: TGTGCCAGCAGTCCCATACCGGGAGCCGCCCCGGACAATGAAAAACTGTTTTTT; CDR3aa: CASSPIPGAAPDNEKLFF
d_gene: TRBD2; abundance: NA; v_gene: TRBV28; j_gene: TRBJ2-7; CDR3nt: TGTGCCAGCACCGGGGGGGGCACACCCCGGGACGAGCAGTACTTC; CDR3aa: CASTGGGTPRDEQYF
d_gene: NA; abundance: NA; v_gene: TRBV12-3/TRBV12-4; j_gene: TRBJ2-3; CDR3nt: TGTGCCAGCAGTAACAGGGTCGCAGATACGCAGTATTTT; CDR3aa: CASSNRVADTQYF
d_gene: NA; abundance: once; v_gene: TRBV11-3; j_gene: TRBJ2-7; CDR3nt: TGTGCCAGCAGCTTAGACAGGGGCATCGAGCAGTACTTC; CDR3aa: CASSLDRGIEQYF
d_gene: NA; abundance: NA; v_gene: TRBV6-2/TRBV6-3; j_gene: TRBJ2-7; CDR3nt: TGTGCCAGCAGTGGACTCATATACGAGCAGTACTTC; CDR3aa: CASSGLIYEQYF
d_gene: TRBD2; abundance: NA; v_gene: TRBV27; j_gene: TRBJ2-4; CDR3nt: TGTGCCAGCAGTCTAACCACGGGATTGGGACTAGCGGGCCTTGCCAAAAACATTCAGTACTTC; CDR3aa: CASSLTTGLGLAGLAKNIQYF
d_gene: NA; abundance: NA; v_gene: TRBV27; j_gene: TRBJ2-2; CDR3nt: TGTGCCAGCAGTTTATCGTTTTCCGCCGGGGAGCTGTTTTTT; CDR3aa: CASSLSFSAGELFF
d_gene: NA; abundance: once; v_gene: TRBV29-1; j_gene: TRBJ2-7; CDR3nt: TGCAGCGTAGAGCTTCAGGCAGGGGACGAGCAGTACTTC; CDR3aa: CSVELQAGDEQYF
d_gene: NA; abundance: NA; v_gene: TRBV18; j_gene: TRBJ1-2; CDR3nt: TGTGCCAGCTCACCACAGGGAGGTACAAACTATGGCTACACCTTC; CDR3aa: CASSPQGGTNYGYTF
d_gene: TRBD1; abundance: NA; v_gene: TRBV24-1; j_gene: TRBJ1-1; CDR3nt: TGTGCCACCAGTGATTTTACAGGGGGTCGTTCTGAAGCTTTCTTT; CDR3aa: CATSDFTGGRSEAFF
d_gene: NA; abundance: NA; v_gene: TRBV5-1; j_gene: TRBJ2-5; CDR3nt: TGCGCCAGCAGCTTGGGCGCGGTGTTGGAAGAGACCCAGTACTTC; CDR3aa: CASSLGAVLEETQYF
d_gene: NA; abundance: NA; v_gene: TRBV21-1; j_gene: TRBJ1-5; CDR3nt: TGTGCCAGCAGCAAAGAGCATCAGCCCCAGCATTTT; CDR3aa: CASSKEHQPQHF
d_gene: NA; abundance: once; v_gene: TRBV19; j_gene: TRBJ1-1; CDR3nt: TGTGCCAGTAGTCCCGAGGCGAGTTTAAGGACTGAAGCTTTCTTT; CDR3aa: CASSPEASLRTEAFF
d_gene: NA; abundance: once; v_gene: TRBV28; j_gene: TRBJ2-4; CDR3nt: TGTGCCAGCACCGTAGGGGGTTCAGCCAAAAACATTCAGTACTTC; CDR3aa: CASTVGGSAKNIQYF
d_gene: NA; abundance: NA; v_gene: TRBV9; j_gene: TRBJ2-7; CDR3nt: TGTGCCAGCAGCAAAAATCCCTTCTCCTACGAGCAGTACTTC; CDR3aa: CASSKNPFSYEQYF
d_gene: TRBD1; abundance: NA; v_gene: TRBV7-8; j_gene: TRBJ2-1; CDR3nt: TGTGCCAGCAGCCGGACAGGGGGCCATGAGCAGTTCTTC; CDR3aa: CASSRTGGHEQFF
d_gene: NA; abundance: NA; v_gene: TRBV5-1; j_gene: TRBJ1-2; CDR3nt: TGCGCCAGCACCCGGGAGTGGGGCGCTAACTATGGCTACACCTTC; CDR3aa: CASTREWGANYGYTF
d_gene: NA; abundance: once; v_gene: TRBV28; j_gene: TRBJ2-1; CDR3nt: TGTGCCAGCAGTTTTCCTGAGAAAAATGAGCAGTTCTTC; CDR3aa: CASSFPEKNEQFF
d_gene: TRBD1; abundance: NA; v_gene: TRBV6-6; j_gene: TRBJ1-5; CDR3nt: TGTGCCAGCAGTTTACAGACAGGGTTTCAGCCCCAGCATTTT; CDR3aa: CASSLQTGFQPQHF
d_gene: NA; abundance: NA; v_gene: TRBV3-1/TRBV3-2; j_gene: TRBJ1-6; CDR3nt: TGTGCCAGCAGCCCGACCGGAGGACATTCACCCCTCCACTTT; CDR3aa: CASSPTGGHSPLHF
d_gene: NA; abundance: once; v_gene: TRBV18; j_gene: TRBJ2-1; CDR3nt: TGTGCCAGCTCACCGAGAGACTACAATGAGCAGTTCTTC; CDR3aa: CASSPRDYNEQFF
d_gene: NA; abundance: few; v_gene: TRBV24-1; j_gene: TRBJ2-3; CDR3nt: TGTGCCACCACTACGGGAGTCCCAGATACGCAGTATTTT; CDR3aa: CATTTGVPDTQYF
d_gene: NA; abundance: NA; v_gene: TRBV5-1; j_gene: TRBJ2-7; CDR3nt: TGCGCCAGCAGCTTGGGAGGCGATCTCTTGTACGAGCAGTACTTC; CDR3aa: CASSLGGDLLYEQYF
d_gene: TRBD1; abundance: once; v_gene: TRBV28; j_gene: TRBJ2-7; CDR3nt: TGTGCCAGCAGCTCGCAAACCCCGGGACAGGGGGAAGGTGAGCAGTACTTC; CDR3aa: CASSSQTPGQGEGEQYF
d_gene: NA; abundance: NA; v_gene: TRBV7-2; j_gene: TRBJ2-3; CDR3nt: TGTGCCAGCAGCGCGGCGGGCCCCGTTTCCCCGCAGTATTTT; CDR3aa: CASSAAGPVSPQYF
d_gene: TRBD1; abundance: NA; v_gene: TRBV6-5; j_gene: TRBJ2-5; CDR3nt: TGTGCCAGCAGCACCCAACAGGGGGTGGAGACCCAGTACTTC; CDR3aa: CASSTQQGVETQYF
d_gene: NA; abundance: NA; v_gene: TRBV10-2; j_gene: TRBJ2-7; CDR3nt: TGCGCCAGCTCGGTGTTTGCAGGGGTCTCCTACGAGCAGTACTTC; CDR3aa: CASSVFAGVSYEQYF
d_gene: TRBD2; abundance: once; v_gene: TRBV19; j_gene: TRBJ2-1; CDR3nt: TGTGCCAGTAAGGGGACTAGCGGGCCCGGCCACAATGAGCAGTTCTTC; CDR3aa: CASKGTSGPGHNEQFF
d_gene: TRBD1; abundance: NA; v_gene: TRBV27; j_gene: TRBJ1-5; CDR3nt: TGTGCCAGCAGCGCTAGAAGGACAGGGGGCGAGTCGAGTCAGCCCCAGCATTTT; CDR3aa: CASSARRTGGESSQPQHF
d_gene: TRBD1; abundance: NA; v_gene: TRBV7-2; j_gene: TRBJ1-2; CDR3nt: TGTGCCAGCAGCTTAGGTTCTAGGACAGGGAACTATGGCTACACCTTC; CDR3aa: CASSLGSRTGNYGYTF
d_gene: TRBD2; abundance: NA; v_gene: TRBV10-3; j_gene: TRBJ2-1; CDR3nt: TGTGCCATCAGTGAAGGGACTAGCGGGGGAAATTACAATGAGCAGTTCTTC; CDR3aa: CAISEGTSGGNYNEQFF
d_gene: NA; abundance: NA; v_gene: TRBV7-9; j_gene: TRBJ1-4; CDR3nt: TGTGCCAGCAGCTTAGCTGTGTTATTCAGGGAAGGTGAAAAACTGTTTTTT; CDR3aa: CASSLAVLFREGEKLFF
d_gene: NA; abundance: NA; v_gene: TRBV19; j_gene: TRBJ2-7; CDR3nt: TGTGCCAGTAGTAAGACAGAGTGGACCTACGAGCAGTACTTC; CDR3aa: CASSKTEWTYEQYF
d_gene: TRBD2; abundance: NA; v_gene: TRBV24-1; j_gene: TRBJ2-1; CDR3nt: TGTGCCACCAGTGATTTGCCCCTGGGACTAGCGGGAGTGGTGCAGTTCTTC; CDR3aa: CATSDLPLGLAGVVQFF